What follows are 32 T cell receptor beta chains derived from one specimen sequenced in a study of graft-versus-host responses after intestinal transplantation (dated by TCRdb to 2020 to 2023). Library generation was performed with the immunoSEQ multiplex PCR assay. TCRdb re-hosts the immuneACCESS table, in-frame sequences only. Its copies lack some clones; in the studies checked, an unresolved V gene accounts for under half of them, and the cause for the rest is not known. For this sample the table gives roughly 29,000 clones, of which about 85% were detected only once. The ten largest clones add up to roughly 12% of the sample. The specimen comprised PBMCs, sampled around 430 days after intestinal transplantation. The origin of the receptors is a human patient who received an intestinal transplant, so some T cells may come from the graft donor.

The CDR3 region is CASRSAGELFF. The CDR3 bases are TGTGCCAGCAGGTCGGCCGGGGAGCTGTTTTTT. The chain employs TRBV27 and TRBJ2-2, with no clear D. Germline V lookup: CDR1 MNHEY, CDR2 SMNVEV (reference sequence). This CDR3 spans 11 amino acids. Trimming removed 6 bases from V and 6 bases from J, with 5 bases in between.

The chain links TRBV25-1 to TRBJ2-6; D is uncertain. V was trimmed by 1 base and J by 1 base, leaving 8 bases between them. Per germline, CDR1 MGHDK and CDR2 SYGVNS. This CDR3 is 16 amino acids long. The CDR3 DNA reads TGTGCCAGCAGTGAATCTTATCGTTCTGGGGCCAACGTCCTGACTTTC. Its translation is CASSESYRSGANVLTF.

The CDR3 nucleotides read TGTGCCAGCAGCGGACCTAGCGGGGGGGACTCAGATACGCAGTATTTT. It encodes CASSGPSGGDSDTQYF. The rearrangement links TRBV5-4 to TRBJ2-3, with TRBD2 matching 12 bases. Germline lookup yields CDR1 SGHNT and CDR2 YYREEE (reference sequence). The CDR3 is 16 amino acids. V shed 4 bases, J shed 4 bases, and the junction held 7 bases outside the gene matches.

In DNA, the CDR3 is TGTGCTAGTGGTTTGGCGAATCGGGGATTTGAGACCCAGTACTTC. Translating gives CASGLANRGFETQYF. The chain couples TRBV12-5 to TRBJ2-5, with D possibly being TRBD2 (5 bases). The CDR3 length is 15 residues. The V end was cut by 1 base, the J end by 5 bases, with 14 bases between. The germline V gene encodes CDR1 LGHNT and CDR2 FRNRAP.

The chain recombines TRBV19 with TRBJ2-1; D may be TRBD1 (6 bases). V was shortened by 7 bases and J by 8 bases, with 21 bases between the two germline ends. Germline V gives CDR1 LNHDA, CDR2 SQIVND (reference sequence). The CDR3 is 15 amino acids. CDR3 coding DNA: TGTGCCAGTAATACCCGGGCGGACCCAGGGGATGAGCAGTTCTTC. It codes for CASNTRADPGDEQFF. Using reference TRBV19 and TRBJ2-1 for the parts outside the CDR3, the full variable domain is DGGITQSPKYLFRKEGQNVTLSCEQNLNHDAMYWYRQDPGQGLRLIYYSQIVNDFQKGDIAEGYSVSREKKESFPLTVTSAQKNPTAFYLCASNTRADPGDEQFFGPGTRLTVL.

In DNA, the CDR3 is TGTGCCTGGACCCCTGGACAGGGAGGCTACGAGCAGTACTTC. This sequence encodes CAWTPGQGGYEQYF. The chain uses TRBV30 and TRBJ2-7; 8 bases map to TRBD1. The CDR3 sequence is 14 residues long. V gave up 4 bases and J gave up 3 bases; unmatched junction bases: 8. The germline gives CDR1 GTSNPN, CDR2 SVGIG (reference sequence).

The genes are TRBV27 and TRBJ2-2; D uncertain. This CDR3 is 12 amino acids long. Germline-derived CDR1 and CDR2 are MNHEY and SMNVEV (reference sequence). V gave up 5 bases and J gave up 4 bases, with 5 bases separating them. The CDR3 reads CASSIFTGELFF. CDR3 coding DNA: TGTGCCAGCAGTATCTTCACCGGGGAGCTGTTTTTT.

In DNA, the CDR3 is TGTGCCAGCAGCCCGGGACAGCTAAACTACGAGCAGTACTTC. Its protein product is CASSPGQLNYEQYF. The rearrangement uses TRBV6-5 and TRBJ2-7, with TRBD1 matching over 7 bases. CDR3 length: 14 amino acids. Unmatched junction bases numbered 8, after V lost 6 bases and J lost 3 bases. Germline CDR1 reads MNHEY; CDR2 reads SVGAGI.

The chain is built from TRBV10-3 and TRBJ1-1; TRBD1 is a possible D gene (5 bases). The CDR3 has 14 residues. V lost 6 bases, J lost 0 bases, and 11 bases lay in between. Germline CDR1 ENHRY, CDR2 SYGVKD. CDR3 loop: CAIRGTDMNTEAFF. The CDR3 region has the DNA TGTGCCATCAGGGGGACGGATATGAACACTGAAGCTTTCTTT.

The chain links TRBV30 to TRBJ2-5; TRBD1 aligns across 7 bases. CDR3 length equals 13 residues. The germline V gene has CDR1 GTSNPN and CDR2 SVGIG (reference sequence). The trim removed 7 bases at V and 4 bases at J, leaving 9 bases unmatched. CDR3 sequence: CASNRGMGETQYF. CDR3 DNA: TGTGCCTCGAACAGGGGAATGGGAGAGACCCAGTACTTC.

Only a few counts were recorded for this clone. Other nucleotide sequences from this sample produce the same CDR3. The chain joins TRBV2 to TRBJ2-2, with 9 bases fitting TRBD2. The CDR3 contains 16 residues. V lost 7 bases to trimming and J lost 5 bases; unmatched junction nucleotides: 11. The germline CDR1 and CDR2 sequences are SNHLY and FYNNEI. The CDR3 DNA follows: TGTGCCAGCAAAGTTGAAGCGGGGGGTCGGACCGGGGAGCTGTTTTTT. Amino acids: CASKVEAGGRTGELFF.

As concerns this clone: One end of the junction does not line up with germline, which may come from a read error. The V call is TRBV6-4, the J call TRBJ2-1; 9 nucleotides match TRBD2. The germline CDR1 and CDR2 sequences are MRHNA and SNTAGT. The CDR3 sequence is 18 residues long. The CDR3 here is CACSAKSGTSLSYNEQFF. In DNA form, the CDR3 reads TGTGCCTGCAGCGCAAAATCGGGGACTAGCCTCTCCTACAATGAGCAGTTCTTC.

This chain joins TRBV5-6 and TRBJ1-2; 8 nucleotides agree with TRBD1. The CDR3 contains 14 residues. Trimming at V came to 4 bases and at J to 8 bases, leaving 10 bases not matched to a gene. Germline assignment: CDR1 SGHDT and CDR2 YYEEEE. For the CDR3, the DNA is TGTGCCAGCAGCCTAATAGGACAGGGTGAAGGCTACACCTTC. Amino acid sequence: CASSLIGQGEGYTF.

V is TRBV4-2 and J is TRBJ2-3; a possible D gene is TRBD1 (5 bases). CDR1 is LGHNA, CDR2 YNFKEQ, per germline. CDR3 length equals 14 residues. The V end lost 4 bases, the J end lost 4 bases, and 12 bases lay between the germline ends. The CDR3 sequence: CASSPSTGPDTQYF. CDR3 coding DNA: TGTGCCAGCAGCCCGTCAACAGGCCCAGATACGCAGTATTTT.

Of note for this clone: A read error may account for a junction end that differs from germline. The gene calls are TRBV6-1 and TRBJ1-2; no firm D call. The CDR3 is made up of 12 amino acids. CDR1 and CDR2 from the germline V gene are MNHNS and SASEGT. CDR3 sequence: CASRPPSADPVF. DNA for the CDR3: TGTGCCAGCAGACCCCCGTCGGCAGACCCCGTCTTC.

In its sample, this clone was seen a few times. The chain combines TRBV28 with TRBJ1-5; 9 bases align to TRBD1. CDR3 size: 15 residues. The germline gives CDR1 MDHEN, CDR2 SYDVKM. The trim removed 5 bases at V and 9 bases at J, leaving 11 bases unmatched. Here the CDR3 DNA reads TGTGCCAGCAGTGGGGGACAGGGATTGGCTGGGCCCCAGCATTTT. It yields the protein CASSGGQGLAGPQHF. The full variable domain, completed using reference TRBV28 and TRBJ1-5, is DVKVTQSSRYLVKRTGEKVFLECVQDMDHENMFWYRQDPGLGLRLIYFSYDVKMKEKGDIPEGYSVSREKKERFSLILESASTNQTSMYLCASSGGQGLAGPQHFGDGTRLSIL.

The chain couples TRBV11-2 to TRBJ1-5, with 7 bases identical to TRBD1. V shed 2 bases and J 1 base; nucleotides not matched to a gene: 2. The CDR3 is 15 amino acids. Germline V gives CDR1 SGHAT, CDR2 FQNNGV. The CDR3 DNA follows: TGTGCCAGCAGCTTATACAGGGGCAGCAATCAGCCCCAGCATTTT. Its translation: CASSLYRGSNQPQHF. Together with reference TRBV11-2 and TRBJ1-5, the CDR3 gives the full variable domain: EAGVAQSPRYKIIEKRQSVAFWCNPISGHATLYWYQQILGQGPKLLIQFQNNGVVDDSQLPKDRFSAERLKGVDSTLKIQPAKLEDSAVYLCASSLYRGSNQPQHFGDGTRLSIL.

The CDR3 protein is CASSLVGTSRMSETQYF. CDR3 in DNA: TGTGCCAGCAGCTTAGTGGGGACTAGTCGCATGTCGGAGACCCAGTACTTC. The chain carries TRBV7-2 and TRBJ2-5, with 8 bases identical to TRBD2. Germline CDR1 SGHTA, CDR2 FQGNSA. V trimming: 1 base; J trimming: 5 bases; junction bases outside the gene matches: 12. The CDR3 has 17 amino acids.

The V and J genes are TRBV6-5 and TRBJ1-4, with D tentatively TRBD1 (5 bases). Trimming left V 5 bases short and J 13 bases short, with 14 bases between. Germline V gene sequence: CDR1 MNHEY, CDR2 SVGAGI. The CDR3 totals 12 residues. CDR3 loop: CASSERAGRLFF. For the CDR3, the DNA is TGTGCCAGCAGTGAAAGGGCAGGGAGACTGTTTTTT.

The V and J genes are TRBV11-3 and TRBJ1-2; 8 bases are shared with TRBD1. CDR1 is SGHNT, CDR2 YENEEA, per germline. This CDR3 is 15 amino acids long. Germline trimming cut 4 bases from V and 7 bases from J; bases unmatched to any gene: 11. The DNA of the CDR3 is TGTGCCAGCAGCTCGACGTGGACAGGGAGGGGTGGCTACACCTTC. Its translation is CASSSTWTGRGGYTF. The full variable domain, completed using reference TRBV11-3 and TRBJ1-2, is EAGVVQSPRYKIIEKKQPVAFWCNPISGHNTLYWYLQNLGQGPELLIRYENEEAVDDSQLPKDRFSAERLKGVDSTLKIQPAELGDSAVYLCASSSTWTGRGGYTFGSGTRLTVV.

This chain connects TRBV18 to TRBJ1-1; perhaps TRBD1 as D (6 bases). Germline lookup yields CDR1 KGHSH and CDR2 LQKENI. CDR3 size: 14 residues. Trimming shortened V by 1 base and J by 0 bases, and 6 bases separated the two germline ends. CDR3 region: CASSPQGVNTEAFF. The CDR3 region has the DNA TGTGCCAGCTCACCACAGGGGGTGAACACTGAAGCTTTCTTT.

This chain uses TRBV30 with TRBJ2-7; D is possibly TRBD1 (5 bases). The CDR3 is 15 residues long. Trimming removed 0 bases at V and 0 bases at J, with 12 bases between. Germline values: CDR1 GTSNPN, CDR2 SVGIG (reference sequence). CDR3 sequence: CAWSVGAGSSYEQYF. The DNA for the CDR3 is TGTGCCTGGAGTGTTGGGGCAGGAAGCTCCTACGAGCAGTACTTC.

The genes are TRBV5-4 and TRBJ2-7; 9 nucleotides match TRBD2. This CDR3 has 15 residues. After removal of 1 base from V and 4 bases from J, the junction contained 6 bases not matched to a gene. CDR1 SGHNT and CDR2 YYREEE come from the germline V gene (reference sequence). The CDR3 sequence is CASSLRREGRYEQYF. The CDR3 region has the DNA TGTGCCAGCAGCTTGCGGCGGGAGGGCCGTTACGAGCAGTACTTC.

J is TRBJ2-5 and V is TRBV4-3; no clear D. The end of the DNA fits TRBJ2-7 better, so the J call may be wrong. The CDR3 covers 15 residues. CDR1 is LGHNA, CDR2 YSLEER, per germline. CDR3 sequence reads: CASSPNMADTYEQYF. The CDR3 DNA is TGCGCCAGCAGCCCAAACATGGCAGATACCTACGAGCAGTACTTC.

The chain uses TRBV19 and TRBJ2-2; D not resolved. Germline V gene data show CDR1 as LNHDA and CDR2 as SQIVND (reference sequence). The CDR3 contains 15 residues. V was trimmed by 3 bases and J by 2 bases, leaving 10 bases between them. The CDR3 DNA reads as TGTGCCAGTAGTATCGGCGCCCATAACACCGGGGAGCTGTTTTTT. It encodes CASSIGAHNTGELFF.

This chain links TRBV19 with TRBJ2-7, with 10 bases matching TRBD2. The CDR3 has 15 amino acids. CDR1 and CDR2 (germline): LNHDA, SQIVND (reference sequence). V lost 9 bases to trimming and J lost 3 bases; unmatched junction nucleotides: 11. The CDR3 DNA reads as TGTGCCAGCGGAGCGGGGACTAGCGTATTCTACGAGCAGTACTTC. Its translation: CASGAGTSVFYEQYF.

This clone was counted a few times. DNA of the CDR3: TGTGCCAGCAGTTTCGGGCCAAAAAACACTGAAGCTTTCTTT. Translating gives CASSFGPKNTEAFF. The V call is TRBV27, the J call TRBJ1-1; D is unresolved. This CDR3 contains 14 residues. The germline V and J ends were trimmed by 3 bases and 2 bases, with 10 bases remaining between them. The germline V gene has CDR1 MNHEY and CDR2 SMNVEV (reference sequence).

The V call is TRBV7-9, the J call TRBJ2-7; D gene ambiguous. The CDR3 totals 15 residues. V was clipped by 1 base and J by 0 bases, with 10 bases between them. Germline CDR1 reads SEHNR; CDR2 reads FQNEAQ (reference sequence). In nucleotides, the CDR3 is TGTGCCAGCAGCTTAGTGGCAGATTACTCCTACGAGCAGTACTTC. It yields the protein CASSLVADYSYEQYF.

The J gene is TRBJ2-2, the V gene TRBV11-1; D not resolved. Trimming cost V 4 bases and J 2 bases, with 11 bases left between them. This CDR3 has 15 amino acids. Germline CDR1 and CDR2: SGHAT and FQDESV (reference sequence). The CDR3 reads CASSSRMANTGELFF. In nucleotides, the CDR3 is TGTGCCAGCAGCTCCCGAATGGCAAACACCGGGGAGCTGTTTTTT.

As to this clone: In the same sample, other DNA sequences code for this CDR3. J is TRBJ1-1 and V is TRBV7-2, with 9 bases lining up with TRBD1. The length of the CDR3 is 16 residues. Germline lookup yields CDR1 SGHTA and CDR2 FQGNSA. The V and J ends lost 5 bases and 4 bases, in that order; junction bases with no gene match: 11. CDR3 in DNA: TGTGCCAGCAGCAATCAAGCTCCGGGACAGGGCACTGAAGCTTTCTTT. It translates to CASSNQAPGQGTEAFF.

The chain carries TRBV28 and TRBJ2-7; TRBD2 aligns across 13 bases. This CDR3 contains 19 residues. V was pared by 2 bases and J by 0 bases, with 10 bases of the junction left unmatched. Per germline, CDR1 MDHEN and CDR2 SYDVKM. The CDR3 nucleotides are TGTGCCAGCAGTTTAACGACTAGCGGGAGGTACTGGCTCTCCTACGAGCAGTACTTC. The encoded protein is CASSLTTSGRYWLSYEQYF.

The table lists this clone with a few counts. The chain uses TRBV5-4 and TRBJ2-7; D tentatively fits TRBD1 or TRBD2 (5 bases each). This CDR3 comprises 14 residues. With 4 bases removed from V and 1 base from J, the gap between germline ends came to 12 bases. Per germline, CDR1 SGHNT and CDR2 YYREEE (reference sequence). CDR3 region: CASSAGTVSYEQYF. The CDR3 nucleotides read TGTGCCAGCAGCGCCGGGACCGTTTCCTACGAGCAGTACTTC.